What follows is one T cell receptor beta chain and its context. Its antigen is undetermined. The junction departs from germline at one end; a sequencing error may be responsible. It was with a sample-barcoded 5' primer and a J-beta primer mix that a second PCR of roughly 7 to 12 cycles was run. TCRdb fed the 5' RACE reads into MiXCR, producing one record per CDR3 protein. The table lists some 790,000 distinct CDR3 sequences, more than 25% of them singletons. This entry belongs to a study of blood T cells in healthy people across ages. Study-wide results and limits: Greater diversity and more naive CD4+ cells were seen in long-lived donors than in aged donors.

Germline loops: CDR1 SGHTA, CDR2 FQGNSA. This CDR3 spans 14 amino acids. The specimen was blood. V usage is TRBV7-2 and J usage is TRBJ2-7, with D maybe TRBD2 (6 bases). The clonotype originates from a woman older than 75 in good health. The CDR3 here is CASSCTRDSYERYF. CDR3 DNA sequence: TGTGCCAGCAGCTGCACAAGGGACTCCTACGAGCGGTACTTC.